This T cell receptor beta chain was found in a study of blood T cell repertoires in COVID-19. Study-level information: Samples taken during acute and convalescent COVID-19 were collected in the United States, Italy and Spain. PBMCs, B-cell-depleted T cells, or T cells were the source of the cDNA or gDNA that made up the material.

As to this clone: One end of the junction fails to match germline, which may point to a read error.

The CDR3 is 12 amino acids. Germline V lookup: CDR1 MDHEN, CDR2 SYDVKM. Authors' methods: Counts of nucleated cells, estimated from reference gene primer amplification, were obtained. Using immunoSEQ multiplex PCR, the repertoire was profiled, and TCRdb retains in-frame clones only, with some absent. V and J calls and clone size follow that table, whereas D and trimming were derived from the DNA. This table holds fewer than 250,000 clones, about 88% found once. The chain joins TRBV28 to TRBJ1-5; 8 nucleotides line up with TRBD1. Sample: peripheral blood. This sequence was found in a young man with acute or convalescent COVID-19. This chain's CDR3 is CASRTQTGTGLF. The DNA for the CDR3 is TGTGCCAGCAGAACTCAAACCGGGACAGGCCTTTTT.